The 32 T cell receptor beta chains in this list originate from one sample, sequenced in a study of shared clonotypes between healthy human individuals. TCRdb's table, derived via immunoSEQ multiplex PCR, lists solely in-frame clones and lacks some. The repertoire has millions of clones, just over 90% of them found once; the top ten carry around 0.14%. Sequenced material: naive CD4+ T cells sorted from blood. Subset in this sample: CD45RA+ positively selected. The receptors shown here come from a man between 18 and 35 years old in good health.

This chain links TRBV9 with TRBJ1-1, with 10 bases that match TRBD1. CDR1 SGDLS and CDR2 YYNGEE come from the germline V gene. CDR3 length: 16 amino acids. V lost 3 bases and J lost 4; bases outside the gene matches: 9. The CDR3 loop is CASSEGTTGGGTEAFF. CDR3 DNA: TGTGCCAGCAGCGAGGGCACGACAGGGGGCGGCACTGAAGCTTTCTTT.

The chain employs TRBV6-1 and TRBJ2-5, with D possibly matching TRBD2 (7 bases). The V gene's germline CDR1 is MNHNS and CDR2 SASEGT. The CDR3 is 14 amino acids. V was clipped by 4 bases and J by 7 bases, with 16 bases between them. The CDR3 sequence: CASSGPGGRGTQYF. The CDR3 nucleotides read TGTGCCAGCAGTGGCCCCGGGGGGCGGGGGACCCAGTACTTC.

The V call is TRBV12-5, the J call TRBJ2-1; 7 bases are shared with TRBD2. V was clipped by 4 bases and J by 4 bases; unmatched bases: 7. Germline CDR1 reads LGHNT; CDR2 reads FRNRAP. The CDR3 totals 15 residues. The DNA for the CDR3 is TGTGCTAGTGGTTCCTCCAGCGGGGTATACAATGAGCAGTTCTTC. Amino acid sequence: CASGSSSGVYNEQFF.

The chain uses TRBV2 and TRBJ1-5, with unresolved D. This CDR3 contains 13 residues. Germline values: CDR1 SNHLY, CDR2 FYNNEI. Trimming removed 3 bases at V and 6 bases at J, with 9 bases between. The CDR3 sequence: CASSEMVGQPQHF. The DNA of the CDR3 is TGTGCCAGCAGTGAGATGGTCGGTCAGCCCCAGCATTTT.

This rearrangement joins TRBV7-8 to TRBJ2-7, with no clear D. V was trimmed by 3 bases and J by 3 bases, leaving 15 bases between them. The germline gives CDR1 SGHVS, CDR2 FQNEAQ. CDR3 length: 15 amino acids. Here the CDR3 reads CASSFELPPLYEQYF. DNA for the CDR3: TGTGCCAGCAGCTTCGAGTTGCCCCCCCTCTACGAGCAGTACTTC.

On this clone itself: One end of the junction is discordant with germline, which a read error may explain. The chain joins TRBV11-3 to TRBJ2-6; D remains unclear. Germline V lookup: CDR1 SGHNT, CDR2 YENEEA. The CDR3 is 14 residues long. The CDR3 region is CASSLGSGVNVLTF. As DNA, the CDR3 is TGTGCCAGCAGCCTGGGGTCTGGGGTCAACGTCCTGACTTTC.

Only one count was recorded for this clone. The DNA for the CDR3 is TGTGCCAGTAACTTAGGGGCCTCGAACACTGAAGCTTTCTTT. Its protein product is CASNLGASNTEAFF. V usage is TRBV27 and J usage is TRBJ1-1; weak D call: TRBD1 (5 bases). V was pared by 9 bases and J by 1 base, with 15 bases between. This CDR3 is 14 amino acids long. Germline CDR1 MNHEY, CDR2 SMNVEV (reference sequence).

In the case of this clone: Other DNA sequences in this specimen translate into the identical CDR3. The chain is built from TRBV5-1 and TRBJ2-7; D unresolved. The CDR3 totals 12 residues. V was clipped by 0 bases and J by 4 bases, with 5 bases between them. In germline, CDR1 is SGHRS, CDR2 YFSETQ. The CDR3 reads CASSLDAYEQYF. CDR3 bases: TGCGCCAGCAGCTTGGACGCGTACGAGCAGTACTTC.

This chain links TRBV15 with TRBJ2-5; TRBD1 is a possible D gene (6 bases). The CDR3 runs 13 residues. CDR1 and CDR2 from the germline V gene are LNHNV and YYDKDF (reference sequence). V lost 8 bases and J lost 5, with 15 bases in between. The CDR3 bases are TGTGCCACCGGAAACAGGGTGACGGAGACCCAGTACTTC. Amino acids: CATGNRVTETQYF.

V gene TRBV13 combines with J gene TRBJ2-3, with 12 bases that match TRBD2. This CDR3 contains 17 residues. CDR1 PRHDT and CDR2 FYEKMQ come from the germline V gene (reference sequence). The V and J ends lost 5 bases and 4 bases, in that order; junction bases with no gene match: 10. This chain's CDR3 is CASSIRLAGARPDTQYF. For the CDR3, the DNA is TGTGCCAGCAGCATTAGACTAGCGGGAGCCCGCCCAGATACGCAGTATTTT.

This chain joins TRBV5-6 and TRBJ1-6; 8 bases line up with TRBD1. The trim removed 0 bases at V and 4 bases at J, leaving 6 bases unmatched. The germline gives CDR1 SGHDT, CDR2 YYEEEE. The CDR3 loop spans 17 amino acids. CDR3 sequence reads: CASSLEVTGGYNSPLHF. For the CDR3, the DNA is TGTGCCAGCAGCTTGGAGGTTACAGGGGGGTATAATTCACCCCTCCACTTT. The whole variable domain, filled in from reference TRBV5-6 and TRBJ1-6, reads DAGVTQSPTHLIKTRGQQVTLRCSPKSGHDTVSWYQQALGQGPQFIFQYYEEEERQRGNFPDRFSGHQFPNYSSELNVNALLLGDSALYLCASSLEVTGGYNSPLHFGNGTRLTVT.

This clone was seen just once. The J gene is TRBJ2-4, the V gene TRBV7-8; TRBD1 aligns across 7 bases. Germline lookup yields CDR1 SGHVS and CDR2 FQNEAQ. The CDR3 consists of 13 residues. J was trimmed by 4 bases and V by 4 bases; bases with no gene match: 1. The CDR3 nucleotides read TGTGCCAGCAGCTCGGGACAGAAAAACATTCAGTACTTC. It codes for CASSSGQKNIQYF.

The rearrangement uses TRBV5-1 and TRBJ2-6; perhaps TRBD1 as D (6 bases). The CDR3 is 17 amino acids. The germline gives CDR1 SGHRS, CDR2 YFSETQ. The V end was cut by 0 bases, the J end by 2 bases, with 12 bases between. The CDR3 bases are TGCGCCAGCAGCTTGGTGGCAGGGGAAACTGGGGCCAACGTCCTGACTTTC. Translating it yields CASSLVAGETGANVLTF.

The CDR3 DNA reads as TGCGCCAGCAGCCGCACATTCCGGGGGCAAGAGACCCAGTACTTC. It encodes CASSRTFRGQETQYF. The genes are TRBV5-1 and TRBJ2-5; D may be TRBD2 (6 bases). Looked up from germline, CDR1 is SGHRS and CDR2 is YFSETQ. This CDR3 region has 15 residues. Trimming shortened V by 4 bases and J by 2 bases, and 15 bases separated the two germline ends. The full variable domain, with the rest looked up from reference TRBV5-1 and TRBJ2-5, is KAGVTQTPRYLIKTRGQQVTLSCSPISGHRSVSWYQQTPGQGLQFLFEYFSETQRNKGNFPGRFSGRQFSNSRSEMNVSTLELGDSALYLCASSRTFRGQETQYFGPGTRLLVL.

The V call is TRBV11-2, the J call TRBJ2-7, with D tentatively TRBD1 or TRBD2 (5 bases each). V was pared by 2 bases and J by 6 bases, with 20 bases between. Per the germline V gene, CDR1 is SGHAT and CDR2 is FQNNGV. The CDR3 sequence is 16 residues long. The CDR3 loop is CASSLILGRVFSEQYF. In nucleotides, the CDR3 is TGTGCCAGCAGCTTAATTTTGGGACGGGTTTTTTCCGAGCAGTACTTC.

The count of this clone is one. CDR3 nucleotide sequence: TGTGCCAGCTCACGGTCTCAGGGGCCCCAAGAGACCCAGTACTTC. It is translated as CASSRSQGPQETQYF. The rearrangement joins TRBV18 to TRBJ2-5; maybe TRBD1 (6 bases). The V end was cut by 4 bases, the J end by 1 base, with 13 bases between. Per the germline V gene, CDR1 is KGHSH and CDR2 is LQKENI. This CDR3 is built from 15 residues.

With respect to this clone: Other DNA sequences within the sample encode an identical CDR3. For the CDR3, the DNA is TGCGCCAGCAGCCAGACCAGCACAGATACGCAGTATTTT. Amino acid sequence: CASSQTSTDTQYF. This chain connects TRBV4-1 to TRBJ2-3; D not certain. V lost 3 bases and J 0 bases, leaving 4 bases between the germline ends. The CDR3 has 13 amino acids. Germline CDR1 MGHRA, CDR2 YSYEKL.

The V and J genes are TRBV7-2 and TRBJ2-7; 11 nucleotides align to TRBD1. The V gene's germline CDR1 is SGHTA and CDR2 FQGNSA. Trimming at V came to 2 bases and at J to 3 bases, leaving 6 bases not matched to a gene. There are 16 residues in the CDR3. CDR3 DNA sequence: TGTGCCAGCAGCTTAACCCTCGGGACAGGGGGCTACGAGCAGTACTTC. It codes for CASSLTLGTGGYEQYF.

The chain recombines TRBV19 with TRBJ1-5, with unresolved D. The CDR3 consists of 14 residues. Germline lookup yields CDR1 LNHDA and CDR2 SQIVND (reference sequence). V was shortened by 7 bases and J by 0 bases, with 10 bases between the two germline ends. This chain's CDR3 is CASTEQFSNQPQHF. The DNA of the CDR3 is TGTGCCAGTACGGAGCAGTTTAGCAATCAGCCCCAGCATTTT.

This clone was observed a handful of times. The chain is built from TRBV5-1 and TRBJ1-6, with a tentative D call TRBD1 (5 bases). Germline V gene lookup returns CDR1 SGHRS and CDR2 YFSETQ. The germline V and J ends were trimmed by 0 bases and 7 bases, with 11 bases remaining between them. The CDR3 covers 15 residues. CDR3 in DNA: TGCGCCAGCAGCTTGGATACCGGGACGAATTCACCCCTCCACTTT. This gives the protein CASSLDTGTNSPLHF. Together with reference TRBV5-1 and TRBJ1-6, the CDR3 gives the full variable domain: KAGVTQTPRYLIKTRGQQVTLSCSPISGHRSVSWYQQTPGQGLQFLFEYFSETQRNKGNFPGRFSGRQFSNSRSEMNVSTLELGDSALYLCASSLDTGTNSPLHFGNGTRLTVT.

The chain employs TRBV6-6 and TRBJ1-6; no reliable D call. The CDR3 spans 12 residues. The V gene lost 2 bases and the J gene lost 13 bases, with 9 bases spanning the gap. The germline V gene has CDR1 MNHNY and CDR2 SVGAGI (reference sequence). CDR3 in amino acids: CASSYRDGPLHF. CDR3 bases: TGTGCCAGCAGTTACAGGGATGGTCCCCTCCACTTT.

The V gene is TRBV5-4, the J gene TRBJ2-1; TRBD1 agrees at 7 bases. The junction had 11 bases not matched to a gene; V was cut back by 4 bases and J by 10 bases. Germline assignment: CDR1 SGHNT and CDR2 YYREEE (reference sequence). The CDR3 has 14 residues. Here the CDR3 DNA reads TGTGCCAGCAGCATGTGGGACAGCCTAGGAGAGCAGTTCTTC. Residues: CASSMWDSLGEQFF.

V usage is TRBV18 and J usage is TRBJ2-6; unclear D gene. The CDR3 contains 16 residues. V lost 3 bases, J lost 1 base, and 10 bases lay in between. Germline V gene lookup returns CDR1 KGHSH and CDR2 LQKENI. CDR3 in amino acids: CASSPITVSGANVLTF. DNA for the CDR3: TGTGCCAGCTCACCTATAACGGTATCTGGGGCCAACGTCCTGACTTTC.

The chain is built from TRBV4-3 and TRBJ2-3; D ambiguous. There are 14 residues in the CDR3. V was shortened by 0 bases and J by 7 bases, with 11 bases between the two germline ends. The germline V gene encodes CDR1 LGHNA and CDR2 YSLEER. The CDR3 sequence is CASSQDGVLNTQYF. The DNA of the CDR3 is TGCGCCAGCAGCCAAGATGGGGTTTTGAATACGCAGTATTTT.

This clone was counted a single time. The chain joins TRBV7-2 to TRBJ2-7; 8 nucleotides align to TRBD2. V gave up 5 bases and J gave up 4 bases; unmatched junction bases: 13. The CDR3 has 16 amino acids. The germline CDR1 and CDR2 sequences are SGHTA and FQGNSA. DNA for the CDR3: TGTGCCAGCAGCACACCCGAGCGGGGGTTCGAGTACGAGCAGTACTTC. This sequence encodes CASSTPERGFEYEQYF.

CDR3 protein: CASSRQGVLEKLFF. The CDR3, as DNA: TGTGCCAGCAGTAGACAGGGGGTTCTTGAAAAACTGTTTTTT. The chain links TRBV2 to TRBJ1-4; TRBD1 agrees at 9 bases. Germline V gives CDR1 SNHLY, CDR2 FYNNEI. With V trimmed by 5 bases and J by 7 bases, 5 bases remained unmatched. The CDR3 spans 14 residues. The whole variable domain, remainder taken from reference TRBV2 and TRBJ1-4, is EPEVTQTPSHQVTQMGQEVILRCVPISNHLYFYWYRQILGQKVEFLVSFYNNEISEKSEIFDDQFSVERPDGSNFTLKIRSTKLEDSAMYFCASSRQGVLEKLFFGSGTQLSVL.

V gene TRBV7-9 combines with J gene TRBJ1-6, with 9 bases aligning to TRBD1. This CDR3 comprises 18 residues. The J segment lost 7 bases and the V segment lost 3 bases, leaving 13 bases of the junction unmatched. CDR1 is SEHNR, CDR2 FQNEAQ, per germline (reference sequence). DNA of the CDR3: TGTGCCAGCAGCTTTCTCCCCATGAAGACAGGGGGAAATTCACCCCTCCACTTT. Translated: CASSFLPMKTGGNSPLHF.

This clone was detected a few times. The chain uses TRBV10-1 and TRBJ1-1, with TRBD1 matching over 8 bases. This CDR3 has 13 amino acids. V trimming: 6 bases; J trimming: 3 bases; junction bases outside the gene matches: 3. Germline CDR1 reads WNHNN; CDR2 reads SYGVQD (reference sequence). The CDR3 DNA follows: TGCGCCAGCAGCCGGGGACAGGACACTGAAGCTTTCTTT. Translated, it gives CASSRGQDTEAFF.

CDR3 nucleotides: TGCGCCAGCAGCCAAGATAGGGGGAATGGGGGGTACAATGAGCAGTTCTTC. This codes for CASSQDRGNGGYNEQFF. The J gene is TRBJ2-1, the V gene TRBV4-1; tentatively, D is TRBD1 or TRBD2 (6 bases each). Trimming left V 0 bases short and J 4 bases short, with 16 bases between. Germline assignment: CDR1 MGHRA and CDR2 YSYEKL. The CDR3 covers 17 residues.

The chain uses TRBV12-5 and TRBJ2-1; D uncertain. The CDR3 spans 14 residues. V lost 5 bases to trimming and J lost 5 bases, with 13 bases between them. Germline CDR1 and CDR2: LGHNT and FRNRAP. The CDR3 here is CASGLGQGNNEQFF. The DNA of the CDR3 is TGTGCTAGTGGTCTCGGCCAAGGGAACAATGAGCAGTTCTTC.

This chain connects TRBV2 to TRBJ2-5; the D call may be TRBD1 or TRBD2 (5 bases each). V was clipped by 6 bases and J by 4 bases, with 18 bases between them. The germline CDR1 and CDR2 sequences are SNHLY and FYNNEI. The CDR3 length is 15 residues. The CDR3 DNA reads as TGTGCCAGCAGGATCATGCCCGGGGCCCTAGAGACCCAGTACTTC. Its translation: CASRIMPGALETQYF.

This clone has just one count. This chain uses TRBV14 with TRBJ2-7; D call uncertain. V lost 4 bases, J lost 6 bases, and 13 bases lay in between. This CDR3 is 13 amino acids long. Per the germline V gene, CDR1 is SGHDN and CDR2 is FVKESK. CDR3 sequence (DNA): TGTGCCAGCAGCCCAGGTCGTCGGAGCGAGCAGTACTTC. Translating it yields CASSPGRRSEQYF.